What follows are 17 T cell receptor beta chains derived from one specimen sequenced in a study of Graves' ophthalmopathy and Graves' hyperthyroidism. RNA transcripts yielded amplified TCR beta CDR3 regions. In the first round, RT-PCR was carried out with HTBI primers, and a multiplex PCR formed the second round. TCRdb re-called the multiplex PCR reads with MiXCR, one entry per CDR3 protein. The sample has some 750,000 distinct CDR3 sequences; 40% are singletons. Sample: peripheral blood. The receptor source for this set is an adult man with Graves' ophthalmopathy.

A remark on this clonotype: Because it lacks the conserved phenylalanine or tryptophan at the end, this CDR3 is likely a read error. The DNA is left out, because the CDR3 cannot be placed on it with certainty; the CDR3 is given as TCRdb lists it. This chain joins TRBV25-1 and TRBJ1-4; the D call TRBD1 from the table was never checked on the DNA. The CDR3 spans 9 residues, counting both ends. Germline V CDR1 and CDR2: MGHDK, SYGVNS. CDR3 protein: CAGSHPTGG.

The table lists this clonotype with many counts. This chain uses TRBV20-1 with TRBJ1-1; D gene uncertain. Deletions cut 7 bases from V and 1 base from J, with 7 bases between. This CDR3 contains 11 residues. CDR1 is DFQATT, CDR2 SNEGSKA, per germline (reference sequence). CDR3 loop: CSVHRNTEAFF. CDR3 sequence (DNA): TGCAGTGTACACCGGAACACTGAAGCTTTCTTT.

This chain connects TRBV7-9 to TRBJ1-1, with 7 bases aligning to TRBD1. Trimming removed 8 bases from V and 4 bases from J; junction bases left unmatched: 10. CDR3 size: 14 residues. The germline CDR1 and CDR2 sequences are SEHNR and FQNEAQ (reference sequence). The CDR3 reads CASLQGTLSTEAFF. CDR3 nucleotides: TGTGCCAGCCTACAGGGGACCTTGAGCACTGAAGCTTTCTTT.

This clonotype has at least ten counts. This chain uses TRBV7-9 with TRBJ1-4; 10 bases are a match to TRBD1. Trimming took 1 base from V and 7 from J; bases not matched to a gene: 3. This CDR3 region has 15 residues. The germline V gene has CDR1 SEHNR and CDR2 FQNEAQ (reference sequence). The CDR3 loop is CASSLGGTGAEKLFF. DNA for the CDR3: TGTGCCAGCAGCTTAGGCGGGACAGGGGCTGAAAAACTGTTTTTT.

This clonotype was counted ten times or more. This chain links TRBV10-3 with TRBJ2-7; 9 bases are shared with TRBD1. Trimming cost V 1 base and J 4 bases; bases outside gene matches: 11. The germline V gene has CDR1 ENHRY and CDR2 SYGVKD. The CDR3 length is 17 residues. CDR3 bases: TGTGCCATCAGTGAGTGGAGAACCGGGACAGGGAGTTACGAGCAGTACTTC. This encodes CAISEWRTGTGSYEQYF.

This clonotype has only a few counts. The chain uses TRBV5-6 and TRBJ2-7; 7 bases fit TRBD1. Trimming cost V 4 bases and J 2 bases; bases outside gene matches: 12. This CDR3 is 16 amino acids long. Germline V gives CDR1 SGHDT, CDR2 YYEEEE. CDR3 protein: CASSGKPGQPTYEQYF. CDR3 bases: TGTGCCAGCAGCGGAAAGCCGGGACAGCCAACCTACGAGCAGTACTTC. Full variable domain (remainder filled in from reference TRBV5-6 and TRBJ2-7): DAGVTQSPTHLIKTRGQQVTLRCSPKSGHDTVSWYQQALGQGPQFIFQYYEEEERQRGNFPDRFSGHQFPNYSSELNVNALLLGDSALYLCASSGKPGQPTYEQYFGPGTRLTVT.

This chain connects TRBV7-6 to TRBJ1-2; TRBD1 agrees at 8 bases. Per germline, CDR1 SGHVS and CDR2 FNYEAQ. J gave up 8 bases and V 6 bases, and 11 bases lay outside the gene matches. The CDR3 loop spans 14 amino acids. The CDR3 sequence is CASSKAVRGRGYTF. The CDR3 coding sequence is TGTGCCAGCAGTAAAGCGGTCAGGGGGCGAGGCTACACCTTC.

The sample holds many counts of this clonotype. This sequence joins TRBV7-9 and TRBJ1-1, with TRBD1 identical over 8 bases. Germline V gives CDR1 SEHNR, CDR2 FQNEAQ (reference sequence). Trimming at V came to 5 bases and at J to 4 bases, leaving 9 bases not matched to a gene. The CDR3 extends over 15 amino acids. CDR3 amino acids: CASSHQQGDGTEAFF. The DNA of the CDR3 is TGTGCCAGCAGCCACCAACAGGGGGACGGCACTGAAGCTTTCTTT.

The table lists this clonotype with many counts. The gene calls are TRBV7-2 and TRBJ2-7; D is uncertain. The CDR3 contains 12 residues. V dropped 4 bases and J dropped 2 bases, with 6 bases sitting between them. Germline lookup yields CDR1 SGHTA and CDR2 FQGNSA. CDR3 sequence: CASSSTTYEQYF. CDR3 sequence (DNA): TGTGCCAGCAGCTCGACCACCTACGAGCAGTACTTC. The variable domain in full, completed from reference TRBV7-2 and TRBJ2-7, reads GAGVSQSPSNKVTEKGKDVELRCDPISGHTALYWYRQSLGQGLEFLIYFQGNSAPDKSGLPSDRFSAERTGGSVSTLTIQRTQQEDSAVYLCASSSTTYEQYFGPGTRLTVT.

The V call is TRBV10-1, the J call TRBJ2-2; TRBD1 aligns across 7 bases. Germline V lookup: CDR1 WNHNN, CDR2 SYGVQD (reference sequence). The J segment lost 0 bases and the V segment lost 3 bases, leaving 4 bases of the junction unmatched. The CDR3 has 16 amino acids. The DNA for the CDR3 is TGCGCCAGCAGTGACCTGACAGGGTCGAACACCGGGGAGCTGTTTTTT. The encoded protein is CASSDLTGSNTGELFF.

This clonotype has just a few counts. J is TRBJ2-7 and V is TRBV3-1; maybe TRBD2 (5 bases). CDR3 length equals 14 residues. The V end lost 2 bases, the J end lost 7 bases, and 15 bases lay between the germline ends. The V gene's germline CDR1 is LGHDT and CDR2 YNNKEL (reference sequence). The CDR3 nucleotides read TGTGCCAGCAGCCAAAGTGAGGGTACGGAGGAGCAGTACTTC. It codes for CASSQSEGTEEQYF.

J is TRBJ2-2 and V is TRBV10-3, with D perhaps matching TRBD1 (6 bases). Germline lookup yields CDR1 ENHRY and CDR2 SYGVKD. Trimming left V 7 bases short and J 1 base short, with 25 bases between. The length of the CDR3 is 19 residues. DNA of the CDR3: TGTGCCATCAAGGGACACATCCAACATGGGGGAATGAACACCGGGGAGCTGTTTTTT. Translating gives CAIKGHIQHGGMNTGELFF.

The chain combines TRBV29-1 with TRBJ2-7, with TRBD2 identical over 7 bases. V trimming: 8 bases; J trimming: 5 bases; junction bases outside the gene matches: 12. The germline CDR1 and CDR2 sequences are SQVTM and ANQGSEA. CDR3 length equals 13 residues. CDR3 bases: TGCAGCAGAGATCGGGGGGTGGGAAACGAGCAGTACTTC. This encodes CSRDRGVGNEQYF.

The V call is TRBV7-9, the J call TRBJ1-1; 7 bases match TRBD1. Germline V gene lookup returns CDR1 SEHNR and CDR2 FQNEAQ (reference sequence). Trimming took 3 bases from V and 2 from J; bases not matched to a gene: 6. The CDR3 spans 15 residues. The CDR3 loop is CASSFRDRSNTEAFF. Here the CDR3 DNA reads TGTGCCAGCAGCTTCCGGGACAGAAGTAACACTGAAGCTTTCTTT.

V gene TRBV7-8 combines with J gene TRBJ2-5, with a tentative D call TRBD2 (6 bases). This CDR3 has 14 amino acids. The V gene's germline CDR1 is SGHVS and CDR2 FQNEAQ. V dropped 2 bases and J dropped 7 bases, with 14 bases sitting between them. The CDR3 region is CASSLLLRGGTQYF. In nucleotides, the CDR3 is TGTGCCAGCAGCTTATTGTTGAGGGGAGGGACCCAGTACTTC.

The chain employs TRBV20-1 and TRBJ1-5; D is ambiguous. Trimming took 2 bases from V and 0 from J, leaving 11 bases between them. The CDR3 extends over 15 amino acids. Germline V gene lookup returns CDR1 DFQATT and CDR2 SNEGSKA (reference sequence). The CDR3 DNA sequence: TGCAGTGCTAGACAGTTCAAACCTAGCAATCAGCCCCAGCATTTT. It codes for CSARQFKPSNQPQHF.

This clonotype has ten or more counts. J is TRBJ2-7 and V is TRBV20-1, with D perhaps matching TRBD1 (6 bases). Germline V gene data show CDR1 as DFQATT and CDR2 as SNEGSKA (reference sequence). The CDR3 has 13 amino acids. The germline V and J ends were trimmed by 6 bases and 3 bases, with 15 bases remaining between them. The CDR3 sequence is CSAGRGDYYEQYF. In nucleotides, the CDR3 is TGCAGTGCCGGCAGGGGCGATTACTACGAGCAGTACTTC.